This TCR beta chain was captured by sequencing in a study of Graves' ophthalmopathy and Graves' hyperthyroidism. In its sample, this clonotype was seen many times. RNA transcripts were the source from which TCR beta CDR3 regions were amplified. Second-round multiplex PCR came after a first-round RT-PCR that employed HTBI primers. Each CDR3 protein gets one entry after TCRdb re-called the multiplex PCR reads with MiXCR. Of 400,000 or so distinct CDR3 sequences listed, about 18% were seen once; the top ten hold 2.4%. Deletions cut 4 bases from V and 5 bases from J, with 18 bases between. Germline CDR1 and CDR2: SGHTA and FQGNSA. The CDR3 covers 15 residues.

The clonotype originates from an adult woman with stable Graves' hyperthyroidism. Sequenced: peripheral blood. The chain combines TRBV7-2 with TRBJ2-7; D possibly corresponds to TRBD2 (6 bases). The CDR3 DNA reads TGTGCCAGCAGCTCGGTTCGGCAGGCGGGACACGAGCAGTACTTC. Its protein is CASSSVRQAGHEQYF. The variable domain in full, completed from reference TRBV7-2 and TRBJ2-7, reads GAGVSQSPSNKVTEKGKDVELRCDPISGHTALYWYRQSLGQGLEFLIYFQGNSAPDKSGLPSDRFSAERTGGSVSTLTIQRTQQEDSAVYLCASSSVRQAGHEQYFGPGTRLTVT.